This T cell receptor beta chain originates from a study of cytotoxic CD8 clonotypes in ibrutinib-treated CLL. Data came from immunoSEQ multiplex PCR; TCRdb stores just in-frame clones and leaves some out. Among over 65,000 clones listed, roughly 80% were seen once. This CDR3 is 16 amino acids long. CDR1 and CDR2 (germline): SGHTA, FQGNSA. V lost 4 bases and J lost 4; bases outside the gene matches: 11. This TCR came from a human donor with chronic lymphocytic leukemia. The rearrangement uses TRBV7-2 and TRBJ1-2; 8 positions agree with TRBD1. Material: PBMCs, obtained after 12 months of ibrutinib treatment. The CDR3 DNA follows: TGTGCCAGCAGCTCCCCGACCAGGGGGCAGACCTATGGCTACACCTTC. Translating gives CASSSPTRGQTYGYTF.